Listed below are T cell receptor beta chains from one sample, sequenced in a study of CD8+ T cells in alopecia areata. Clones were read by immunoSEQ multiplex PCR, and TCRdb kept only the in-frame ones, dropping some. Of some 130,000 clones listed, 53% are singletons. The sequencing here drew on CD4+ T cells sorted from blood, taken at week 4, from a patient treated with tofacitinib. The receptor set was obtained from a human donor with alopecia areata. CDR3s include the opening cysteine and the closing phenylalanine or tryptophan. A D gene is named only where the DNA matches it firmly. The size entry is marked missing in some rows and otherwise reads once, few, many or a size class.

clone_size: -; d_call: -; v_call: TRBV9; j_call: TRBJ1-6; cdr3_nt: TGTGCCAGCAGTGCCTCCGGGAGCTCCTATAATTCACCCCTCCACTTT; cdr3_aa: CASSASGSSYNSPLHF
clone_size: -; d_call: TRBD1; v_call: TRBV7-8; j_call: TRBJ2-3; cdr3_nt: TGTGCCAGCAGCTTCCGGACAGGTGGGACAGATACGCAGTATTTT; cdr3_aa: CASSFRTGGTDTQYF
clone_size: few; d_call: -; v_call: TRBV29-1; j_call: TRBJ2-3; cdr3_nt: TGCAGCGTGACCGGACTCACTCCCCAGGCTACGCAGTATTTT; cdr3_aa: CSVTGLTPQATQYF
clone_size: -; d_call: TRBD2; v_call: TRBV5-4; j_call: TRBJ2-1; cdr3_nt: TGTGCCAGCAGCTTGTTGATACTAGCGGGAGGGCCGGGCTATGAGCAGTTCTTC; cdr3_aa: CASSLLILAGGPGYEQFF
clone_size: -; d_call: -; v_call: TRBV6-5; j_call: TRBJ1-6; cdr3_nt: TGTGCCAGCAAAGGGCCGCATTCACCCCTCCACTTT; cdr3_aa: CASKGPHSPLHF
clone_size: -; d_call: TRBD1; v_call: TRBV30; j_call: TRBJ1-1; cdr3_nt: TGTGCCTGGAGTACGTTAGACAGGGTGAACACTGAAGCTTTCTTT; cdr3_aa: CAWSTLDRVNTEAFF
clone_size: -; d_call: TRBD1; v_call: TRBV6-1; j_call: TRBJ2-7; cdr3_nt: TGTGCCAGCATTCCCGGGACAGGGGGCTACGAGCAGTACTTC; cdr3_aa: CASIPGTGGYEQYF
clone_size: many; d_call: -; v_call: TRBV30; j_call: TRBJ2-1; cdr3_nt: TGTGCCTGGAGTGCGGCAGAGCAGTTCTTC; cdr3_aa: CAWSAAEQFF
clone_size: -; d_call: -; v_call: TRBV29-1; j_call: TRBJ2-5; cdr3_nt: TGCAGCGTTCCTACTTACAGAATCCCAGAGACCCAGTACTTC; cdr3_aa: CSVPTYRIPETQYF
clone_size: -; d_call: -; v_call: TRBV30; j_call: TRBJ2-2; cdr3_nt: TGTGCCTGGGGCGTGGCCGGGGAGCTGTTTTTT; cdr3_aa: CAWGVAGELFF
clone_size: once; d_call: -; v_call: TRBV23-1; j_call: TRBJ1-5; cdr3_nt: TGCGCCAGCAGTCTTCCAGCCGCTTTGGATCAGCCCCAGCATTTT; cdr3_aa: CASSLPAALDQPQHF
clone_size: -; d_call: TRBD1; v_call: TRBV29-1; j_call: TRBJ2-7; cdr3_nt: TGCAGCGTTGGACAGGGGGCCTACGAGCAGTACTTC; cdr3_aa: CSVGQGAYEQYF
clone_size: -; d_call: -; v_call: TRBV29-1; j_call: TRBJ1-1; cdr3_nt: TGCAGCGTTTCAGGGTTGGGGACTGAAGCTTTCTTT; cdr3_aa: CSVSGLGTEAFF
clone_size: -; d_call: -; v_call: TRBV18; j_call: TRBJ2-7; cdr3_nt: TGTGCCAGCTCACCTATTCCGGGCCTCAATACCTACGAGCAGTACTTC; cdr3_aa: CASSPIPGLNTYEQYF
clone_size: -; d_call: -; v_call: TRBV27; j_call: TRBJ1-1; cdr3_nt: TGTGCCACGGGGGGGACGGTGAACACTGAAGCTTTCTTT; cdr3_aa: CATGGTVNTEAFF
clone_size: -; d_call: -; v_call: TRBV7-6; j_call: TRBJ1-1; cdr3_nt: TGTGCCAGCAGCTCAACGAGCGATTGGGAAGCTTTCTTT; cdr3_aa: CASSSTSDWEAFF
clone_size: -; d_call: TRBD1; v_call: TRBV29-1; j_call: TRBJ1-6; cdr3_nt: TGCAGCGTTGCCTCGACAGGGGCGGGACCCCTCCACTTT; cdr3_aa: CSVASTGAGPLHF
clone_size: -; d_call: -; v_call: TRBV29-1; j_call: TRBJ2-1; cdr3_nt: TGCAGCGTCCTACGCTGGACGGATACAAATGAGCAGTTCTTC; cdr3_aa: CSVLRWTDTNEQFF
clone_size: -; d_call: -; v_call: TRBV4-1; j_call: TRBJ2-5; cdr3_nt: TGCGCCAGCAGCCAAGTAGGATGGCCTCAAGAGACCCAGTACTTC; cdr3_aa: CASSQVGWPQETQYF
clone_size: -; d_call: -; v_call: TRBV29-1; j_call: TRBJ1-2; cdr3_nt: TGCAGCGTTGTCCCTTCGGGATCTAAAGCTAACTATGGCTACACCTTC; cdr3_aa: CSVVPSGSKANYGYTF
clone_size: -; d_call: -; v_call: TRBV30; j_call: TRBJ1-1; cdr3_nt: TGTGCCTGGAGTGTACGGCGTGGATCAGGGGTGAACACTGAAGCTTTCTTT; cdr3_aa: CAWSVRRGSGVNTEAFF
clone_size: -; d_call: -; v_call: TRBV23-1; j_call: TRBJ2-7; cdr3_nt: TGCGCCAGCAAAAATGAGCAGTACTTC; cdr3_aa: CASKNEQYF
clone_size: -; d_call: -; v_call: TRBV5-4; j_call: TRBJ2-1; cdr3_nt: TGTGCCAGCAGCTTAGGTGGGGGGTCCTCCTACAATGAGCAGTTCTTC; cdr3_aa: CASSLGGGSSYNEQFF
clone_size: -; d_call: -; v_call: TRBV18; j_call: TRBJ1-5; cdr3_nt: TGTGCCAGCTCACCAGGTTTGGATCAGCCCCAGCATTTT; cdr3_aa: CASSPGLDQPQHF